A single T cell receptor (beta chain) is shown here with its context. As yet, its antigen is unknown. The PCR made use of 60 Vbeta and 13 Jbeta primers. Profiling relied on immunoSEQ multiplex PCR, and the TCRdb table lists in-frame clones only, not all of them. This sample yields approximately 140,000 clones, of which 73% are seen a single time; 1.5% to 2% belongs to the top ten. This sample stems from a study of cytomegalovirus exposure and HLA in healthy donors. Whole-study context: In an earlier analysis, around 120 million unique TCR beta sequences were found from some 200 million T cells.

Losses at the gene ends were 8 bases for V and 5 bases for J; bases not matched to a gene: 12. CDR3 length: 16 residues. Germline V gives CDR1 SEHNR, CDR2 FQNEAQ (reference sequence). The study, taken as a whole, reports: In a later analysis, productive TCRs from donors in an Asian-associated ancestry cluster reportedly carried fewer N-insertions than the cohort mean. Earlier analysis found most TCR beta V segments productive about 90% or about 30% of the time.

The sequenced sample consisted of PBMCs. This chain uses TRBV7-9 with TRBJ1-1; 12 bases map to TRBD1. The sequence derives from a woman aged 18-35 years in good health and CMV-seronegative. Here the CDR3 reads CASFTGQGAIGTEAFF. Here the CDR3 DNA reads TGTGCCAGCTTCACGGGACAGGGGGCGATAGGAACTGAAGCTTTCTTT.